This is a list of T cell receptor beta chains from one sample in a study of blood T cell repertoires in COVID-19. The data were produced by immunoSEQ multiplex PCR, yet TCRdb's version contains in-frame clones alone and is incomplete. The sample holds under 200,000 clones, around 80% seen once. Sequenced material: peripheral blood. These receptors were collected from a man between 65 and 79 years old with active or convalescent COVID-19. CDR3s include the opening cysteine and the closing phenylalanine or tryptophan. Each record gives: J gene, V gene, D gene, clone size, CDR3 DNA, CDR3 protein. The D gene is left open where the match is weak. Size tells how often a clone was seen (once, few, many) or the class of an expanded clone, and some rows leave it out.

>TRBJ2-7|TRBV18|NA|NA
TGTGCCAGCTCACCACCGTCACTGCCTGACGAGCAGTACTTC
CASSPPSLPDEQYF
>TRBJ2-5|TRBV18|NA|NA
TGTGCCAGCTCACCAAGGGCAGGGGAACAAGAGACCCAGTACTTC
CASSPRAGEQETQYF
>TRBJ2-3|TRBV27|TRBD1|NA
TGTGCCAGCATGTTCACAGGGGTCACAGATACGCAGTATTTT
CASMFTGVTDTQYF
>TRBJ2-2|TRBV5-1|TRBD1|NA
TGCGCCAGCAGCTCGGGACAGCCTCCCGGGGAGCTGTTTTTT
CASSSGQPPGELFF
>TRBJ2-3|TRBV7-7|TRBD1|NA
TGTGCCAGCAGCTTGGGACAGGGGGCGCAGGATACGCAGTATTTT
CASSLGQGAQDTQYF
>TRBJ1-3|TRBV7-2|TRBD1|NA
TGTGCCAGCAGCCCGACAGGGTTACACTCTGGAAACACCATATATTTT
CASSPTGLHSGNTIYF
>TRBJ2-1|TRBV20-1|NA|NA
TGCAGTGCTAGTAACGCGGGACTTCAGAATGAGCAGTTCTTC
CSASNAGLQNEQFF
>TRBJ1-4|TRBV19|NA|NA
TGTGCCAGTAGTCCCGGCGCGGAGAATGAAAAACTGTTTTTT
CASSPGAENEKLFF
>TRBJ2-3|TRBV7-9|NA|once
TGTGCCAGCAGCTTTTGGGGTCGGGGTGACACAGATACGCAGTATTTT
CASSFWGRGDTDTQYF
>TRBJ2-1|TRBV19|TRBD1|NA
TGTGCCAGTAGGCAGACGGGACAGCCCTACAATGAGCAGTTCTTC
CASRQTGQPYNEQFF
>TRBJ1-2|TRBV6-2/TRBV6-3|NA|NA
TGTGCCAGCAGCGTTACAGGGTATGGCTACACCTTC
CASSVTGYGYTF
>TRBJ1-1|TRBV15|NA|NA
TGTGCCACCAGCAGAGATGGGGGGGGCCGGAACACTGAAGCTTTCTTT
CATSRDGGGRNTEAFF
>TRBJ2-6|TRBV9|TRBD2|NA
TGTGCCAGCAGCGGGGCGGAGCGGGGGGTCTTTGGGGCCAACGTCCTGACTTTC
CASSGAERGVFGANVLTF
>TRBJ1-2|TRBV27|NA|NA
TGTGCCAGCAGTCCAAGGGGAGGGTCCAACTATGGCTACACCTTC
CASSPRGGSNYGYTF
>TRBJ2-1|TRBV9|TRBD2|NA
TGTGCCAGCAGCGTAGGAGGCGGGGGACCCCCCTACAATGAGCAGTTCTTC
CASSVGGGGPPYNEQFF
>TRBJ1-4|TRBV6-5|NA|NA
TGTGCCAGCAGTTACTTTAGCACAGGGAATGAAAAACTGTTTTTT
CASSYFSTGNEKLFF
>TRBJ2-5|TRBV2|NA|NA
TGTGCCAGCAGTGAATTGGTCAGGGGAGAGACCCAGTACTTC
CASSELVRGETQYF
>TRBJ1-2|TRBV9|NA|many
TGTGCCAGCAGCGTAGAAGGCAGGGCCTATGGCTACACCTTC
CASSVEGRAYGYTF
>TRBJ2-5|TRBV5-4|NA|few
TGTGCCAGCAGCGGCCGTAAGGGCGGCGGGGAGACCCAGTACTTC
CASSGRKGGGETQYF